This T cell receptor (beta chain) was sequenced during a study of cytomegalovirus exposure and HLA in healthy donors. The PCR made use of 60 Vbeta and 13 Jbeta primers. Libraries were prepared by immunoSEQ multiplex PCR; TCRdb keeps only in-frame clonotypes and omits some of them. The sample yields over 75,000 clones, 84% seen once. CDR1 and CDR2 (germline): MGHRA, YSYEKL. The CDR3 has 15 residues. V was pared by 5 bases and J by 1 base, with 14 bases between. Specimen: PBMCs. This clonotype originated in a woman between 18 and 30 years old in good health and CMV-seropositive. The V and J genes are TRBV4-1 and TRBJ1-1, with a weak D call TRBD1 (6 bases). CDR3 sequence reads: CASSSPTRGNTEAFF. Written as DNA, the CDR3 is TGCGCCAGCAGCTCGCCTACCAGGGGGAACACTGAAGCTTTCTTT.